This T cell receptor (beta chain) emerged from a study of human T cells and chemical hapten exposure. TCRdb reprocessed the RACE reads with MiXCR, giving one entry per CDR3 protein. The sample records more than 300,000 distinct CDR3 sequences, 4% to 6% being singletons. The time point denotes: pre-sensitization, week 0. Treatment specified: therapeutic diphenylcyclopropenone sensitization with weekly scalp DPC. Germline values: CDR1 SGHAT, CDR2 FQNNGV. This CDR3 has 10 amino acids. The V end was cut by 9 bases, the J end by 6 bases, with 8 bases between. This clonotype was recorded at least ten times. The sample was whole blood, taken in connection with sensitization to the hapten diphenylcyclopropenone (DPC). The chain employs TRBV11-2 and TRBJ1-1, with a weak D call TRBD1 (5 bases). This clonotype originated in a woman aged 45-65 years with alopecia areata. Some clones in this sample may be carry-over from other donors' samples. CDR3 sequence: CASWGSEAFF. The CDR3, as DNA: TGTGCCAGTTGGGGCTCTGAAGCTTTCTTT.